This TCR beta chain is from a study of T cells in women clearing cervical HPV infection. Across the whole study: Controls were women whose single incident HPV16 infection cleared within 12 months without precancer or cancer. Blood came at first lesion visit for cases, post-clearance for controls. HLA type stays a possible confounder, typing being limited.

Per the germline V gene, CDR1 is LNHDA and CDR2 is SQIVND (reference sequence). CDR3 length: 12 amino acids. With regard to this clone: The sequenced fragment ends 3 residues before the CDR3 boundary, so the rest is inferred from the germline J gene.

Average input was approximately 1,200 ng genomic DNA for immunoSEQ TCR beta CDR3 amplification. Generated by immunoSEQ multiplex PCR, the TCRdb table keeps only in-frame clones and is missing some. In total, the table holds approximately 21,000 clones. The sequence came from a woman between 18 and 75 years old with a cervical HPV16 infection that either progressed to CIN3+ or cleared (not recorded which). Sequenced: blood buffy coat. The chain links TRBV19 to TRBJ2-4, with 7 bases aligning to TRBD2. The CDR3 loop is CASSTRDYGQYF. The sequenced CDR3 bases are TGTGCCAGTAGTACCCGGGACTATGGT.